These 32 T cell receptor beta chains were sequenced from one sample in a study of memory CD8 T cells in hepatitis C reinfection. TCRdb's copy holds only in-frame clones and misses some; the assay was immunoSEQ multiplex PCR. This repertoire shows approximately 50,000 clones, approximately 89% found once; its top ten account for over 0.95%. Time point: pre-reinfection, 55 to 20 weeks before reinfection detection. No in vitro expansion preceded TCR sequencing of the sorted cells. Sequenced: naive CD8+ T cells sorted from blood. The receptor source for this set is a young man with hepatitis C virus infection.

The chain has TRBV9 and TRBJ1-5, with 7 bases matching TRBD1. Unmatched junction bases numbered 0, after V lost 3 bases and J lost 0 bases. The CDR3 runs 14 residues. Per the germline V gene, CDR1 is SGDLS and CDR2 is YYNGEE. The CDR3 reads CASSAGGSNQPQHF. The CDR3 DNA is TGTGCCAGCAGCGCAGGGGGTAGCAATCAGCCCCAGCATTTT.

This chain connects TRBV7-8 to TRBJ2-1; D unresolved. The germline CDR1 and CDR2 sequences are SGHVS and FQNEAQ. With 1 base removed from V and 6 bases from J, the gap between germline ends came to 7 bases. The length of the CDR3 is 13 residues. CDR3 residues: CASSLDLANEQFF. DNA for the CDR3: TGTGCCAGCAGCTTAGATTTAGCCAATGAGCAGTTCTTC.

The J gene is TRBJ2-7, the V gene TRBV27; 9 bases map to TRBD2. V shed 2 bases and J 7 bases; nucleotides not matched to a gene: 12. CDR1 and CDR2 from the germline V gene are MNHEY and SMNVEV (reference sequence). The CDR3 runs 16 residues. The CDR3 loop is CASSLLTSGYPTEQYF. DNA for the CDR3: TGTGCCAGCAGTTTACTAACTAGCGGGTACCCTACGGAGCAGTACTTC.

The chain employs TRBV6-5 and TRBJ2-5; 7 bases agree with TRBD2. The closer fit of TRBJ2-7 to the DNA end suggests the J call may be wrong. Germline CDR1 is MNHEY and CDR2 is SVGAGI. CDR3 length: 14 amino acids. CDR3 residues: CASSPWTSVAEQYF. The DNA for the CDR3 is TGTGCCAGCAGTCCCTGGACTAGTGTAGCCGAGCAGTACTTC.

The rearrangement links TRBV9 to TRBJ2-1; 9 positions match TRBD2. Germline assignment: CDR1 SGDLS and CDR2 YYNGEE. Trimming cost V 3 bases and J 8 bases; bases outside gene matches: 15. The CDR3 spans 17 residues. CDR3 DNA sequence: TGTGCCAGCAGCGGATGGGACCCTAGCGGGACTCGTTATGAGCAGTTCTTC. Translating gives CASSGWDPSGTRYEQFF.

The chain links TRBV27 to TRBJ2-7; 9 positions match TRBD2. Unmatched junction bases numbered 10, after V lost 3 bases and J lost 7 bases. Per germline, CDR1 MNHEY and CDR2 SMNVEV (reference sequence). There are 15 residues in the CDR3. For the CDR3, the DNA is TGTGCCAGCAGTTTGCTAGCGGGGCTGTCGTGGGAGCAGTACGTC. Protein product: CASSLLAGLSWEQYV.

The CDR3 spells CARRTSYNEQFF. DNA of the CDR3: TGTGCCAGGCGGACATCCTACAATGAGCAGTTCTTC. The chain uses TRBV27 and TRBJ2-1, with D possibly being TRBD1 (5 bases). The CDR3 is 12 amino acids. Deletions cut 9 bases from V and 1 base from J, with 7 bases between. Germline V gives CDR1 MNHEY, CDR2 SMNVEV (reference sequence).

The V gene is TRBV6-5, the J gene TRBJ1-4, with a possible D match to TRBD1 (6 bases). The CDR3 covers 15 residues. V gave up 7 bases and J gave up 7 bases, with 19 bases separating them. Germline loops: CDR1 MNHEY, CDR2 SVGAGI. CDR3 bases: TGTGCCAGCACCTTTACGGGGGGCGAGACTGAAAAACTGTTTTTT. It encodes CASTFTGGETEKLFF.

Concerning this clone: Within the sample, other DNA sequences also encode this same CDR3. The chain uses TRBV27 and TRBJ1-5; tentatively, D is TRBD1 (5 bases). Germline V gene lookup returns CDR1 MNHEY and CDR2 SMNVEV (reference sequence). V lost 5 bases, J lost 1 base, and 6 bases lay in between. The CDR3 sequence is 13 residues long. The CDR3 DNA reads as TGTGCCAGCAGTCGGGGGAGCAATCAGCCCCAGCATTTT. Translating gives CASSRGSNQPQHF.

The J gene is TRBJ2-1, the V gene TRBV4-3, with 9 bases lining up with TRBD2. With V trimmed by 0 bases and J by 8 bases, 11 bases remained unmatched. CDR3 length: 17 amino acids. Germline V CDR1 and CDR2: LGHNA, YSLEER. The CDR3 sequence: CASSQEYGRGGRYEQFF. In DNA, the CDR3 is TGCGCCAGCAGCCAAGAATACGGGCGGGGGGGCCGATATGAGCAGTTCTTC.

This rearrangement joins TRBV13 to TRBJ2-2; 9 nucleotides agree with TRBD2. Per germline, CDR1 PRHDT and CDR2 FYEKMQ (reference sequence). CDR3 size: 16 residues. The V and J ends lost 5 bases and 6 bases, in that order; junction bases with no gene match: 10. CDR3 nucleotides: TGTGCCAGCAGCCCGGATGGGACTAGCTCTCCCGGGGAGCTGTTTTTT. Amino acids: CASSPDGTSSPGELFF.

The rearrangement joins TRBV6-5 to TRBJ2-1, with D hard to call. Trimming shortened V by 4 bases and J by 3 bases, and 4 bases separated the two germline ends. The V gene's germline CDR1 is MNHEY and CDR2 SVGAGI. The CDR3 runs 12 residues. The CDR3 protein is CASSSGYNEQFF. The CDR3 coding sequence is TGTGCCAGCAGTTCCGGCTACAATGAGCAGTTCTTC.

This clone was found a few times. V is TRBV7-9 and J is TRBJ1-1, with 7 bases fitting TRBD1. J lost 0 bases, V lost 5 bases, and 6 bases had no gene match. CDR3 length: 15 residues. Germline V gives CDR1 SEHNR, CDR2 FQNEAQ (reference sequence). The CDR3, as DNA: TGTGCCAGCAGCCCCAGGGACAGCTTGAACACTGAAGCTTTCTTT. The encoded protein is CASSPRDSLNTEAFF.

This chain links TRBV9 with TRBJ1-4; D is ambiguous. CDR3 size: 15 residues. Per germline, CDR1 SGDLS and CDR2 YYNGEE. Deletions cut 3 bases from V and 1 base from J, with 10 bases between. CDR3 loop: CASSALGGTNEKLFF. The CDR3 nucleotides read TGTGCCAGCAGCGCCTTGGGAGGAACTAATGAAAAACTGTTTTTT.

The chain recombines TRBV27 with TRBJ2-4; D is perhaps TRBD2 (5 bases). Trimming pared 6 bases from V and 0 bases from J, leaving 15 bases between. Per germline, CDR1 MNHEY and CDR2 SMNVEV (reference sequence). The CDR3 has 16 amino acids. The DNA for the CDR3 is TGTGCCAGCAGGCCAAACGGGAATCTAGCCAAAAACATTCAGTACTTC. Amino acids: CASRPNGNLAKNIQYF.

J is TRBJ2-1 and V is TRBV7-2, with 8 bases matching TRBD2. Germline V lookup: CDR1 SGHTA, CDR2 FQGNSA. The CDR3 is 16 residues long. The V segment lost 0 bases and the J segment 6 bases; nucleotides outside the gene matches: 7. The CDR3 loop reads CASSLAQQRGINEQFF. For the CDR3, the DNA is TGTGCCAGCAGCTTAGCGCAGCAGCGGGGGATCAATGAGCAGTTCTTC.

The chain is built from TRBV5-1 and TRBJ2-1, with 10 bases fitting TRBD2. V shed 5 bases, J shed 4 bases, and the junction held 12 bases outside the gene matches. Germline lookup yields CDR1 SGHRS and CDR2 YFSETQ. The CDR3 is made up of 17 amino acids. The CDR3 sequence: CASRPTSGPPGYNEQFF. The DNA for the CDR3 is TGCGCCAGCAGACCGACTAGCGGGCCCCCGGGGTACAATGAGCAGTTCTTC.

In this sample, this clone turned up once. The CDR3 DNA sequence: TGTGCCAGCAGCTCGGGGACAGGGGATTCACCCCTCCACTTT. It encodes CASSSGTGDSPLHF. The genes are TRBV7-6 and TRBJ1-6; 10 bases map to TRBD1. J lost 8 bases, V lost 4 bases, and 2 bases had no gene match. The CDR3 consists of 14 residues. Germline CDR1 reads SGHVS; CDR2 reads FNYEAQ.

The chain uses TRBV9 and TRBJ1-1, with TRBD1 identical over 7 bases. The CDR3 consists of 15 residues. Germline trimming cut 0 bases from V and 4 bases from J; bases unmatched to any gene: 6. The V gene's germline CDR1 is SGDLS and CDR2 YYNGEE. CDR3 sequence (DNA): TGTGCCAGCAGCGTAGAGGGGCAGGGGGGCACTGAAGCTTTCTTT. Its protein is CASSVEGQGGTEAFF.

This clone turned up a few times. The chain is built from TRBV6-6 and TRBJ1-6; D possibly corresponds to TRBD1 (6 bases). The CDR3 contains 13 residues. V lost 8 bases and J lost 4, with 9 bases in between. Germline CDR1 and CDR2: MNHNY and SVGAGI (reference sequence). As DNA, the CDR3 is TGTGCCAGCCTAGGGGGTTATAATTCACCCCTCCACTTT. Protein product: CASLGGYNSPLHF.

The rearrangement uses TRBV11-2 and TRBJ2-1, with 11 nucleotides matching TRBD2. From germline, CDR1 is SGHAT and CDR2 FQNNGV. The V gene end was trimmed by 0 bases and the J gene end by 5 bases; junction bases not matched to a gene: 3. This CDR3 is 16 amino acids long. The CDR3 loop is CASSLEVLAGDNEQFF. The CDR3 nucleotides read TGTGCCAGCAGCTTAGAGGTACTAGCGGGAGACAATGAGCAGTTCTTC.

This clone has a handful of counts. V is TRBV10-2 and J is TRBJ1-1; D is undetermined. CDR1 is WSHSY and CDR2 is SAAADI in the germline V gene. This CDR3 comprises 14 residues. Trimming pared 0 bases from V and 4 bases from J, leaving 9 bases between. CDR3 coding DNA: TGCGCCAGCAGTGAGTCGCTAGTACCCACTGAAGCTTTCTTT. Translating gives CASSESLVPTEAFF.

The chain couples TRBV21-1 to TRBJ2-7; the table's D call of TRBD1 was not tested on the DNA. TRBV21-1 is reported as a pseudogene. The CDR3 has 17 residues. The CDR3 here is CASSKSVQGARIYEQYV. CDR3 coding DNA: TGTGCCAGCAGCAAATCCGTGCAGGGGGCGAGGATCTACGAGCAGTACGTC.

The chain couples TRBV7-6 to TRBJ2-3, with D hard to call. The CDR3 has 15 residues. Between the trimmed V and J ends, which lost 1 base and 3 bases, there was a span of 11 bases. Germline assignment: CDR1 SGHVS and CDR2 FNYEAQ. CDR3 DNA sequence: TGTGCCAGCAGCTTAGTGGGCAGGAATACAGATACGCAGTATTTT. It is translated as CASSLVGRNTDTQYF.

The rearrangement uses TRBV4-1 and TRBJ2-2; D is unresolved. The germline CDR1 and CDR2 sequences are MGHRA and YSYEKL. The CDR3 spans 15 residues. V gave up 0 bases and J gave up 5 bases, with 10 bases separating them. The CDR3 region has the DNA TGCGCCAGCAGCCAAGACTGGAGATCTACCGGGGAGCTGTTTTTT. Translated, it gives CASSQDWRSTGELFF.

V is TRBV29-1 and J is TRBJ2-1; TRBD2 aligns across 9 bases. J gave up 6 bases and V 3 bases, and 9 bases lay outside the gene matches. Germline V gives CDR1 SQVTM, CDR2 ANQGSEA. The CDR3 is 15 amino acids. DNA of the CDR3: TGCAGCGTTGACGCCAGCGGGAGGCAGGGCAATGAGCAGTTCTTC. Amino acids: CSVDASGRQGNEQFF.

J is TRBJ1-5 and V is TRBV28, with no clear D. The CDR3 spans 15 residues. Germline V gene data show CDR1 as MDHEN and CDR2 as SYDVKM. Trimming took off 6 bases at V and 3 bases at J, with 15 bases between the two ends. CDR3: CASSPQWSNNQPQHF. The DNA of the CDR3 is TGTGCCAGCAGCCCTCAGTGGAGTAACAATCAGCCCCAGCATTTT.

The CDR3 region is CASSKEPDSDNEQFF. DNA of the CDR3: TGTGCCAGCAGCAAAGAACCGGACAGTGACAATGAGCAGTTCTTC. The genes are TRBV21-1 and TRBJ2-1; the table's TRBD1 call for D was not verified on the DNA. TRBV21-1 constitutes a pseudogene. This CDR3 has 15 residues.

J is TRBJ1-4 and V is TRBV21-1. TRBV21-1 is a listed pseudogene. The CDR3 contains 16 residues. This CDR3 reads CASSPTGGTTNEKLFF. The CDR3, as DNA: TGTGCCAGCAGCCCCACCGGGGGAACAACTAATGAAAAACTGTTTTTT.

The chain uses TRBV7-8 and TRBJ1-4, with 8 bases fitting TRBD1. Trimming took 5 bases from V and 4 from J; bases not matched to a gene: 6. CDR1 is SGHVS and CDR2 is FQNEAQ in the germline V gene. This CDR3 is built from 15 residues. CDR3 loop: CASSTRGQGNEKLFF. The DNA of the CDR3 is TGTGCCAGCAGCACCAGGGGGCAGGGTAATGAAAAACTGTTTTTT.

The gene calls are TRBV5-1 and TRBJ2-7; 11 nucleotides line up with TRBD2. V was clipped by 0 bases and J by 0 bases; unmatched bases: 2. Looked up from germline, CDR1 is SGHRS and CDR2 is YFSETQ. The CDR3 has 16 amino acids. The CDR3 is CASSLGLAGFSYEQYF. The CDR3 DNA follows: TGCGCCAGCAGCTTGGGACTAGCGGGGTTCTCCTACGAGCAGTACTTC.

This clone turned up a few times. The chain combines TRBV4-1 with TRBJ1-5; D unclear. Trimming took 0 bases from V and 6 from J, leaving 15 bases between them. The V gene's germline CDR1 is MGHRA and CDR2 YSYEKL. This CDR3 is built from 16 residues. As DNA, the CDR3 is TGCGCCAGCAGCCAAGATAGGGAGGGAATAGGTCAGCCCCAGCATTTT. Protein: CASSQDREGIGQPQHF.